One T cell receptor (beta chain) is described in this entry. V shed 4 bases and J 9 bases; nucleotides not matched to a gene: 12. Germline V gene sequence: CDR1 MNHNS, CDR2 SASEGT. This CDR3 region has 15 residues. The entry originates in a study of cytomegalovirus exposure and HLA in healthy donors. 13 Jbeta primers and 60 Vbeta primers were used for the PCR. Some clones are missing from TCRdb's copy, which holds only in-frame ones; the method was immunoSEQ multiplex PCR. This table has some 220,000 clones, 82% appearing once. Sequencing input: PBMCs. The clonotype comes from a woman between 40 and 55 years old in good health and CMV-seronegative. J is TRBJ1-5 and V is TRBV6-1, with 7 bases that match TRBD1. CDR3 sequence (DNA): TGTGCCAGCAGTGTAGCCACAGGGGACGGGGGGCCCCAGCATTTT. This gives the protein CASSVATGDGGPQHF.